One and the same sample provided the 5 T cell receptor beta chains below, sequenced in a study of T cells in Graves' hyperthyroidism and ophthalmopathy. The TCR beta CDR3 regions underwent amplification using RNA transcripts as the source. The HTBI set primed first-round TCR CDR3 RT-PCR. TCRdb recomputed calls from the multiplex PCR reads with MiXCR, one row per CDR3 protein. The sample lists about 760,000 distinct CDR3 sequences, roughly a third occurring once. The sample consisted of blood. These receptors were obtained from a woman aged 40-49 years with Graves' hyperthyroidism.

The V and J genes are TRBV2 and TRBJ2-3; D is undetermined. Germline V gene lookup returns CDR1 SNHLY and CDR2 FYNNEI. V was trimmed by 7 bases and J by 5 bases, leaving 16 bases between them. The CDR3 extends over 14 amino acids. As DNA, the CDR3 is TGTGCCAGCACCCCAGGTCCGGCTAGAGATACGCAGTATTTT. This codes for CASTPGPARDTQYF.

In this sample, this clonotype turned up many times. The CDR3 loop is CSVWRGSGNEQYF. CDR3 coding DNA: TGCAGCGTTTGGCGGGGGTCTGGCAACGAGCAGTACTTC. This chain uses TRBV29-1 with TRBJ2-7; 7 bases fit TRBD2. Trimming at V came to 5 bases and at J to 5 bases, leaving 9 bases not matched to a gene. CDR1 SQVTM and CDR2 ANQGSEA come from the germline V gene. CDR3 length: 13 residues.

In this sample, this clonotype turned up a few times. This chain uses TRBV7-2 with TRBJ2-3; a possible D gene is TRBD2 (5 bases). The V end lost 2 bases, the J end lost 2 bases, and 8 bases lay between the germline ends. Germline CDR1 reads SGHTA; CDR2 reads FQGNSA. The CDR3 runs to 14 residues. The CDR3 loop is CASSLSGTTDTQYF. The CDR3 DNA reads TGTGCCAGCAGCTTATCGGGAACCACAGATACGCAGTATTTT.

The chain couples TRBV20-1 to TRBJ2-6, with TRBD1 identical over 7 bases. V was clipped by 0 bases and J by 0 bases; unmatched bases: 2. Germline values: CDR1 DFQATT, CDR2 SNEGSKA (reference sequence). CDR3 length: 16 amino acids. CDR3 sequence reads: CSARDWDSSGANVLTF. CDR3 DNA sequence: TGCAGTGCTAGAGACTGGGACAGCTCTGGGGCCAACGTCCTGACTTTC.

The V call is TRBV6-2 or TRBV6-3, the J call TRBJ2-2; D possibly corresponds to TRBD2 (5 bases). The V end lost 5 bases, the J end lost 7 bases, and 11 bases lay between the germline ends. Germline lookup yields CDR1 MNHEY and CDR2 SVGEGT. The CDR3 has 13 residues. The CDR3 sequence: CASSLTAGGELFF. The DNA of the CDR3 is TGTGCCAGCAGTCTCACCGCGGGCGGGGAGCTGTTTTTT.